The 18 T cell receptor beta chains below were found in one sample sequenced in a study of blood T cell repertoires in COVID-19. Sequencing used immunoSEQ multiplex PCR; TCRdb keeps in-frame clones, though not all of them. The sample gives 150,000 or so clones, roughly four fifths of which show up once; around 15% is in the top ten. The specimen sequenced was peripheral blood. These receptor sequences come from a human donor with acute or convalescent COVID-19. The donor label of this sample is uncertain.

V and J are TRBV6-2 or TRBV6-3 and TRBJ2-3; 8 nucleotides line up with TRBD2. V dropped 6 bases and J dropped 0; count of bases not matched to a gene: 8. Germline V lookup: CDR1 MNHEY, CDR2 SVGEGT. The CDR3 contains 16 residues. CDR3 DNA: TGTGCCAGCAGCCCATCCAGCGGGAGAAGCACAGATACGCAGTATTTT. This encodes CASSPSSGRSTDTQYF.

The CDR3 protein is CASSFDGQGPGGGYTF. As DNA, the CDR3 is TGTGCCAGCAGCTTTGACGGACAGGGTCCGGGGGGTGGCTACACCTTC. V gene TRBV7-2 combines with J gene TRBJ1-2, with TRBD1 identical over 8 bases. V dropped 3 bases and J dropped 7; count of bases not matched to a gene: 13. Germline values: CDR1 SGHTA, CDR2 FQGNSA. This CDR3 is built from 16 residues.

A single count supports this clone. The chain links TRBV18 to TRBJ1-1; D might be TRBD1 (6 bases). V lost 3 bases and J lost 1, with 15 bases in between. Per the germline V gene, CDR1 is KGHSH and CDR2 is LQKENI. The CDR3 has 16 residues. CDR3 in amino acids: CASSPDSPLANTEAFF. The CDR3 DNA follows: TGTGCCAGCTCACCGGACAGTCCTCTTGCGAACACTGAAGCTTTCTTT. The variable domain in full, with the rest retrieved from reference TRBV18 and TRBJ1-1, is NAGVMQNPRHLVRRRGQEARLRCSPMKGHSHVYWYRQLPEEGLKFMVYLQKENIIDESGMPKERFSAEFPKEGPSILRIQQVVRGDSAAYFCASSPDSPLANTEAFFGQGTRLTVV.

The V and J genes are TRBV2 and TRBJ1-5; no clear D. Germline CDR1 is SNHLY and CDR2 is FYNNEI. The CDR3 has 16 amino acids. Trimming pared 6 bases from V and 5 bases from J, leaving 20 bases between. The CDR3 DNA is TGTGCCAGCAGCCCCCCCCGGTTCGGGCGGGATCAGCCCCAGCATTTT. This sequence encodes CASSPPRFGRDQPQHF. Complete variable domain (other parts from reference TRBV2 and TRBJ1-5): EPEVTQTPSHQVTQMGQEVILRCVPISNHLYFYWYRQILGQKVEFLVSFYNNEISEKSEIFDDQFSVERPDGSNFTLKIRSTKLEDSAMYFCASSPPRFGRDQPQHFGDGTRLSIL.

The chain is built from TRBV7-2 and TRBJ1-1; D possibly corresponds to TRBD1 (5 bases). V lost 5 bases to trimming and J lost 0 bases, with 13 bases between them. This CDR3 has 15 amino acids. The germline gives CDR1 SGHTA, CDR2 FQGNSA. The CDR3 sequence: CASSPSRGMNTEAFF. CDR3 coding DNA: TGTGCCAGCAGCCCCTCGCGGGGCATGAACACTGAAGCTTTCTTT.

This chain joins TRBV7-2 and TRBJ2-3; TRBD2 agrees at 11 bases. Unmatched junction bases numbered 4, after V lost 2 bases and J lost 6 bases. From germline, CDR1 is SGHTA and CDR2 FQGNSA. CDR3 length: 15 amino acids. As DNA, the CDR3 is TGTGCCAGCAGCTTATCTAGCGGGGGGTCCGATACGCAGTATTTT. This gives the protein CASSLSSGGSDTQYF.

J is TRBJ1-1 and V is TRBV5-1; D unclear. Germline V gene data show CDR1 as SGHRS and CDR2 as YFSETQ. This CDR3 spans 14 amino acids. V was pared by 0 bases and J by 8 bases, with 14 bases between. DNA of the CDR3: TGCGCCAGCAGCTTGGAAGGGTCGGGATTAGAAGCTTTCTTT. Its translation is CASSLEGSGLEAFF.

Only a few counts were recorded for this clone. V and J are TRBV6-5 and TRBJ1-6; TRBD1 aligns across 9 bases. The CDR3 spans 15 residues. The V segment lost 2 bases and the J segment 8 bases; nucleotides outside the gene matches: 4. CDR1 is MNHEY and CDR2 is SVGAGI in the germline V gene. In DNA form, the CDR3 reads TGTGCCAGCAGTTACCGGGACAGGGTGGATTCACCCCTCCACTTT. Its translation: CASSYRDRVDSPLHF.

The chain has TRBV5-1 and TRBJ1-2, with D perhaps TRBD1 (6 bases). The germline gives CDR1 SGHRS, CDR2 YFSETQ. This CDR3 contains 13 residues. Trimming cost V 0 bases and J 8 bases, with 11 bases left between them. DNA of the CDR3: TGCGCCAGCAGCTTGGATCAGGGGCCCGGCTACACCTTC. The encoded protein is CASSLDQGPGYTF.

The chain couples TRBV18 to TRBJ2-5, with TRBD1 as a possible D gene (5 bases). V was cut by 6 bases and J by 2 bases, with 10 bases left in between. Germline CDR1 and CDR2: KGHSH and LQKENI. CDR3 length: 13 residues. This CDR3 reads CASSLQVQETQYF. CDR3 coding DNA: TGTGCCAGCTCCTTACAGGTTCAAGAGACCCAGTACTTC.

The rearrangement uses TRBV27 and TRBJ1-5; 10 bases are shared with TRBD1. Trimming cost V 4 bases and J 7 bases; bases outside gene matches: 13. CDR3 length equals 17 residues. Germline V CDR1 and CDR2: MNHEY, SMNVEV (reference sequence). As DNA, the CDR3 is TGTGCCAGCAGTTCGATCTCCGGGACAGGGGCGAACCAGCCCCAGCATTTT. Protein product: CASSSISGTGANQPQHF.

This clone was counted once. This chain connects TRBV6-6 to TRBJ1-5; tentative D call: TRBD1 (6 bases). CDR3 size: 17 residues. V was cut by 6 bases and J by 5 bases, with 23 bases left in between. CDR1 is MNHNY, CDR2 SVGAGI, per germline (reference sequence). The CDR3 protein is CASSRDKTGASDQPQHF. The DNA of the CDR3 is TGTGCCAGCAGCCGAGATAAGACAGGAGCTTCCGATCAGCCCCAGCATTTT.

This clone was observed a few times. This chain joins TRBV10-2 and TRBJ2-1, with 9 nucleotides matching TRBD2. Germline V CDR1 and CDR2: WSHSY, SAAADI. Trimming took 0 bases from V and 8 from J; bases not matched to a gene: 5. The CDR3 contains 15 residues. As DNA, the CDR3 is TGCGCCAGCAGTGAGTCGAGGACTAGCGCGGATGAGCAGTTCTTC. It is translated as CASSESRTSADEQFF.

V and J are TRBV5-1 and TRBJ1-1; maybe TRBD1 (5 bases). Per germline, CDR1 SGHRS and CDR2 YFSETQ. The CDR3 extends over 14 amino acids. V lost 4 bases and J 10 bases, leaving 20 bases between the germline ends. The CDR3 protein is CASSPPGGEVRAFF. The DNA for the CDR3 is TGCGCCAGCAGCCCCCCGGGGGGTGAGGTGAGAGCTTTCTTT.

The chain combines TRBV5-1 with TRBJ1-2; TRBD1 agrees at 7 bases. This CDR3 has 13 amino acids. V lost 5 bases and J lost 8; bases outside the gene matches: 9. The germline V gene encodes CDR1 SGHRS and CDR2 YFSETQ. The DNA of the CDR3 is TGCGCCAGCAGTTTCGACAGGGATCAGGGCTACACCTTC. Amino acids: CASSFDRDQGYTF.

The CDR3 nucleotides are TGTGCCAGCAGCCGTGAACAGGCCTCTAACTATGGCTACACCTTC. It translates to CASSREQASNYGYTF. The genes are TRBV2 and TRBJ1-2; tentative D call: TRBD1 (5 bases). Trimming took 6 bases from V and 0 from J, leaving 14 bases between them. The CDR3 totals 15 residues. The V gene's germline CDR1 is SNHLY and CDR2 FYNNEI. Filled out from reference TRBV2 and TRBJ1-2, the complete variable domain reads EPEVTQTPSHQVTQMGQEVILRCVPISNHLYFYWYRQILGQKVEFLVSFYNNEISEKSEIFDDQFSVERPDGSNFTLKIRSTKLEDSAMYFCASSREQASNYGYTFGSGTRLTVV.

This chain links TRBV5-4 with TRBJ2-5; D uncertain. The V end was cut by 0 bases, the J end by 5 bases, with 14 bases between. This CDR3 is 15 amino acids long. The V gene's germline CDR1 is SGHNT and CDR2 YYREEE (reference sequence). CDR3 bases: TGTGCCAGCAGCTTGGGAGGCCAATTTCGGGAGACCCAGTACTTC. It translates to CASSLGGQFRETQYF.

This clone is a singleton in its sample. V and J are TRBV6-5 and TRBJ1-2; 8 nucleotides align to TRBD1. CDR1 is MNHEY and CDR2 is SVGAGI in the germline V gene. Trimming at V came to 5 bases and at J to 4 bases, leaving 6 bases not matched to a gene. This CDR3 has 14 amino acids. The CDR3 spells CASSRGDRSYGYTF. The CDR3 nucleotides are TGTGCCAGCAGTCGAGGGGACAGGAGCTATGGCTACACCTTC.